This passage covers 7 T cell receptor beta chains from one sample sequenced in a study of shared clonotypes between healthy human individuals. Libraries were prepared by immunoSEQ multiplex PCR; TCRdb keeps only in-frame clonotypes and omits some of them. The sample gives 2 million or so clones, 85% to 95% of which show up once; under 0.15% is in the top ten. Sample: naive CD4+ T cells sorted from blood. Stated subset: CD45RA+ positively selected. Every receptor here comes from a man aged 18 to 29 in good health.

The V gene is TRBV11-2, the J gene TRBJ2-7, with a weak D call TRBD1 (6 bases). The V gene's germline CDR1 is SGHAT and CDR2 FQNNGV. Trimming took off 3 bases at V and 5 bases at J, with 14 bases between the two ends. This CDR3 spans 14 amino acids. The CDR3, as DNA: TGTGCCAGCAGCTTGGGCAGGGGCGTACACGAGCAGTACTTC. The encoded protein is CASSLGRGVHEQYF.

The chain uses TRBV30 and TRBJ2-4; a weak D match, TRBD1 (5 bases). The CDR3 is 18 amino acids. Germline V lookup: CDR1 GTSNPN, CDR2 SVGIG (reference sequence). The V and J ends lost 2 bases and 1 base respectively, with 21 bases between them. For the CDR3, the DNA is TGTGCCTGGAGTAGAAGGGTGGGGCAGATAAGGGCCAAAAACATTCAGTACTTC. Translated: CAWSRRVGQIRAKNIQYF.

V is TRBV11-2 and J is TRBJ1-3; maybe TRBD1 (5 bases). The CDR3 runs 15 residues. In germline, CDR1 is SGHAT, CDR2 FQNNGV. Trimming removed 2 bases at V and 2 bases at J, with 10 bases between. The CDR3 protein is CASSLISGPGNTIYF. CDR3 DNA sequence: TGTGCCAGCAGCTTAATCTCAGGGCCTGGAAACACCATATATTTT.

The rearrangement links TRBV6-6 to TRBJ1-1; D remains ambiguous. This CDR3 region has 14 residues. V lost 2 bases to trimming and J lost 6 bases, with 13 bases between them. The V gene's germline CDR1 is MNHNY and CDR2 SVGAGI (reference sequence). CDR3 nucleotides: TGTGCCAGCAGTTACCCCGAGCCCGGGGCTGAAGCTTTCTTT. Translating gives CASSYPEPGAEAFF.

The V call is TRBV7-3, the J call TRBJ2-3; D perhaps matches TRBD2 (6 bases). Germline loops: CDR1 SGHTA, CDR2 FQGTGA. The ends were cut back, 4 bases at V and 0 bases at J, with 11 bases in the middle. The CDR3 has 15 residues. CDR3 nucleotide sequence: TGTGCCAGCAGCTCCTCCGGGACTAGCACAGATACGCAGTATTTT. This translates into CASSSSGTSTDTQYF.

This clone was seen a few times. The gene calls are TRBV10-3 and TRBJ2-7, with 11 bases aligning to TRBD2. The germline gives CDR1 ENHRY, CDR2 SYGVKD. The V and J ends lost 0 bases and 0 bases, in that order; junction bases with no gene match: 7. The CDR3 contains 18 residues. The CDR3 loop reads CAISESTSGGSFSYEQYF. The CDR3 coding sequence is TGTGCCATCAGTGAGTCCACTAGCGGGGGTTCATTCTCCTACGAGCAGTACTTC.

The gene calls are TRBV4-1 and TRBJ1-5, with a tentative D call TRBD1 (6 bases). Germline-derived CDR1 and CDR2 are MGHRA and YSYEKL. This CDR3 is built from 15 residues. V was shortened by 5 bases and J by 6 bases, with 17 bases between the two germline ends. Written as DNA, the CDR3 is TGCGCCAGCAGCAAGGATCCCCAGGGGACTCAGCCCCAGCATTTT. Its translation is CASSKDPQGTQPQHF.